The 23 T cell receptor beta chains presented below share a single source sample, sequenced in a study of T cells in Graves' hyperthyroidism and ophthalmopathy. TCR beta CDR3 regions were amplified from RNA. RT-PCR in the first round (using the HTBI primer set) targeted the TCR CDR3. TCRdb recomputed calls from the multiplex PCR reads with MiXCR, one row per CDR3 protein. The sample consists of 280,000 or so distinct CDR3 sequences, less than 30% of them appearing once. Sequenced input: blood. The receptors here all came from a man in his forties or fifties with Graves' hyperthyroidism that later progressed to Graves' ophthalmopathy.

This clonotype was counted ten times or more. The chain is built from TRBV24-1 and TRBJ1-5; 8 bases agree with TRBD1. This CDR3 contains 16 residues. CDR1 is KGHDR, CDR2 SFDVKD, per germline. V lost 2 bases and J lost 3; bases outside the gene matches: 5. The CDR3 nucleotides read TGTGCCACCAGTGATTCCAGGGGGCTTGACAATCAGCCCCAGCATTTT. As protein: CATSDSRGLDNQPQHF.

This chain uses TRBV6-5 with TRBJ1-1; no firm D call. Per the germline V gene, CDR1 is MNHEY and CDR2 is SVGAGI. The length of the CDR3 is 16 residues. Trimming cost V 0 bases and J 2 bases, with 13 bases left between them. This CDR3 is CASSYSWGGGNTEAFF. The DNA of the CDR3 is TGTGCCAGCAGTTACTCCTGGGGAGGAGGTAACACTGAAGCTTTCTTT.

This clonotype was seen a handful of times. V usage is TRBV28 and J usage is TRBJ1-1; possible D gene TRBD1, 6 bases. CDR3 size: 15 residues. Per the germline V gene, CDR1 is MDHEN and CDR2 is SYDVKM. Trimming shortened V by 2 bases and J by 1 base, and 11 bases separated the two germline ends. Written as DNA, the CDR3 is TGTGCCAGCAGTTTAGGGGGGCTAGGGAACACTGAAGCTTTCTTT. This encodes CASSLGGLGNTEAFF.

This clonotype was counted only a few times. The CDR3 coding sequence is TGTGCCAGTAGTATCGGCGGACCGTATGGCTACACCTTC. Translated, it gives CASSIGGPYGYTF. The rearrangement links TRBV19 to TRBJ1-2; no clear D gene. CDR1 is LNHDA, CDR2 SQIVND, per germline (reference sequence). This CDR3 comprises 13 residues. V gave up 3 bases and J gave up 5 bases, with 10 bases separating them.

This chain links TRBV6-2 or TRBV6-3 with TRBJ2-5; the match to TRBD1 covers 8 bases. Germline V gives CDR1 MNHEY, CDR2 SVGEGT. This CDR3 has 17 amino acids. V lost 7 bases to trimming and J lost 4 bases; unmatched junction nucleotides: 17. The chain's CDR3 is CASTAGTGPPRGETQYF. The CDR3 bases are TGTGCCAGCACTGCCGGGACAGGTCCTCCGAGGGGAGAGACCCAGTACTTC.

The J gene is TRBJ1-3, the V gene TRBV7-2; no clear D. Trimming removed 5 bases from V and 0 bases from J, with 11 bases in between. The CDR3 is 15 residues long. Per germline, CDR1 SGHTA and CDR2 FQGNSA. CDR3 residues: CASSARLPSGNTIYF. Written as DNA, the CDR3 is TGTGCCAGCAGCGCACGGCTACCCTCTGGAAACACCATATATTTT.

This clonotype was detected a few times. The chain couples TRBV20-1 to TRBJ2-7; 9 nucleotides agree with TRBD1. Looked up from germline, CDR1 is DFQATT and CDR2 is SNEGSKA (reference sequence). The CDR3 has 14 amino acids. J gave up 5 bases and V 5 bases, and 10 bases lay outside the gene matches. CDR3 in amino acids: CSAETGTGSHEQYF. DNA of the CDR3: TGCAGTGCTGAAACCGGGACAGGGAGCCACGAGCAGTACTTC.

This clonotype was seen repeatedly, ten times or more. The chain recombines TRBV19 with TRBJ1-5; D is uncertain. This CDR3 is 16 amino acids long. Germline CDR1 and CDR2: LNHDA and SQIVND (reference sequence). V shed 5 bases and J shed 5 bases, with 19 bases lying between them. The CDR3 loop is CASSSKWRAGYQPQHF. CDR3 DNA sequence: TGTGCCAGTAGTTCAAAGTGGAGGGCCGGTTATCAGCCCCAGCATTTT.

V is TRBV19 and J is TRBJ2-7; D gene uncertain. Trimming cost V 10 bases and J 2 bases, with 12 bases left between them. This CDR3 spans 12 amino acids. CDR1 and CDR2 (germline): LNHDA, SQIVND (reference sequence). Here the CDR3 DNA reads TGTGCCACCTCCGGGTCCACCTACGAGCAGTACTTC. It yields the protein CATSGSTYEQYF.

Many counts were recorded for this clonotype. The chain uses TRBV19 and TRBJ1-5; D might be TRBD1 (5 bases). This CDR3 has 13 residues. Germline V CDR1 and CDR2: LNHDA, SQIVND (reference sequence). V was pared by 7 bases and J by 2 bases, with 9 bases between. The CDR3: CASNRDRNQPQHF. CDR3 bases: TGTGCCAGTAACCGGGACCGCAATCAGCCCCAGCATTTT.

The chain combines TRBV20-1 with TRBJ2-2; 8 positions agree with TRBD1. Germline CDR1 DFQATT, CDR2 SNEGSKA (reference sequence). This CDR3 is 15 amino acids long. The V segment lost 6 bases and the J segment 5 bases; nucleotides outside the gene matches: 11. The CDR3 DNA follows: TGCAGTGCCAGGGAGGACAGGGTAACGACCGGGGAGCTGTTTTTT. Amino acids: CSAREDRVTTGELFF.

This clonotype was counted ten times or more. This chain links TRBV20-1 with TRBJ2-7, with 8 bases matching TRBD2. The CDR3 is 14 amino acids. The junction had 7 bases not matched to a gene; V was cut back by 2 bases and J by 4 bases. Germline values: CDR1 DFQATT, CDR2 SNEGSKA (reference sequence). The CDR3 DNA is TGCAGTGCTAGAAGAGCGGGAGATCGGTACGAGCAGTACTTC. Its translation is CSARRAGDRYEQYF.

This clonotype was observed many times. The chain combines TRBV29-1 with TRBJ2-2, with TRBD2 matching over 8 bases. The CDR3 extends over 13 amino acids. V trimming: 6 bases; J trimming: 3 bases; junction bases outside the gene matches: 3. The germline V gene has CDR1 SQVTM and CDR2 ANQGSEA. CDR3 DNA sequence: TGCAGCGTCGGGAGGGCCGACACCGGGGAGCTGTTTTTT. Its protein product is CSVGRADTGELFF.

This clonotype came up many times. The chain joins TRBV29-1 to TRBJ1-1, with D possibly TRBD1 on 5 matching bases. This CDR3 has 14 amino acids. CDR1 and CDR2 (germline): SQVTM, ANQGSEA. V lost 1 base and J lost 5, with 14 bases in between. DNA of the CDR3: TGCAGCGTTGAAGCCCGGGACGTAAGAACTGAAGCTTTCTTT. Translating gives CSVEARDVRTEAFF.

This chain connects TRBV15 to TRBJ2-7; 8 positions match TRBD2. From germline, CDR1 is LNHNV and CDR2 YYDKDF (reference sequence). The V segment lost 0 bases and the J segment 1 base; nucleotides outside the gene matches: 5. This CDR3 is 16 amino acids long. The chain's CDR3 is CATSRDPGGGSYEQYF. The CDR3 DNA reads TGTGCCACCAGCAGAGATCCGGGAGGGGGTTCCTACGAGCAGTACTTC.

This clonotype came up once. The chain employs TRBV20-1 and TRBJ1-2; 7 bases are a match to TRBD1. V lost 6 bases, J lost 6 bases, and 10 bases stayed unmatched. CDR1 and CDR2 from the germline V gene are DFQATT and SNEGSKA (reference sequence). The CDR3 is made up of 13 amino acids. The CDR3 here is CSATRQGSDGYTF. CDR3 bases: TGCAGTGCCACTCGACAGGGTTCGGATGGCTACACCTTC.

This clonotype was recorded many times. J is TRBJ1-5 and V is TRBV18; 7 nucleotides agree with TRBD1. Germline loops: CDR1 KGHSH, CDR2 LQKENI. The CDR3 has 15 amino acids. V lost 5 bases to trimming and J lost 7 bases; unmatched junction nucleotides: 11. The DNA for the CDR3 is TGTGCCAGCTCAGTGAGAGGGACAGTCGACCAGCCCCAGCATTTT. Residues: CASSVRGTVDQPQHF.

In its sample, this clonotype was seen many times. CDR3 residues: CASSYPIQPQHF. The CDR3 DNA follows: TGTGCCAGCAGTTACCCCATACAGCCCCAGCATTTT. This chain links TRBV6-2 or TRBV6-3 with TRBJ1-5; D call uncertain. The CDR3 consists of 12 residues. With 2 bases removed from V and 7 bases from J, the gap between germline ends came to 6 bases. From germline, CDR1 is MNHEY and CDR2 SVGEGT.

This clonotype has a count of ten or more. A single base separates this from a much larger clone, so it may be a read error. CDR3 region: CASSFRGEAQYF. CDR3 in DNA: TGTGCCAGCAGTTTCAGGGGGGAGGCCCAGTACTTC. V usage is TRBV2 and J usage is TRBJ2-5, with D perhaps matching TRBD1 (7 bases). Trimming took 5 bases from V and 9 from J, leaving 13 bases between them. This CDR3 has 12 residues. CDR1 and CDR2 from the germline V gene are SNHLY and FYNNEI.

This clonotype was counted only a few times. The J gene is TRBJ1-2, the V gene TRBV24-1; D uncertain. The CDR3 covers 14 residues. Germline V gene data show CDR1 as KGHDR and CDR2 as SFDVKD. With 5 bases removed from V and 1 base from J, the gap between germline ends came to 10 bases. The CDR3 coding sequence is TGTGCCACCAGTGTTCCAGATATTAACTATGGCTACACCTTC. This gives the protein CATSVPDINYGYTF.

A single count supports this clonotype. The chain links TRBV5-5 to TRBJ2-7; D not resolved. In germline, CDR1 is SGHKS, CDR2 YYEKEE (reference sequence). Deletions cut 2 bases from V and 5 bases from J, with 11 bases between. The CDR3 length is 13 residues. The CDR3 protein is CASSLPAEDEQYF. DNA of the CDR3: TGTGCCAGCAGCTTACCCGCCGAGGACGAGCAGTACTTC. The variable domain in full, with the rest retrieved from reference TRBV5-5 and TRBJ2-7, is DAGVTQSPTHLIKTRGQQVTLRCSPISGHKSVSWYQQVLGQGPQFIFQYYEKEERGRGNFPDRFSARQFPNYSSELNVNALLLGDSALYLCASSLPAEDEQYFGPGTRLTVT.

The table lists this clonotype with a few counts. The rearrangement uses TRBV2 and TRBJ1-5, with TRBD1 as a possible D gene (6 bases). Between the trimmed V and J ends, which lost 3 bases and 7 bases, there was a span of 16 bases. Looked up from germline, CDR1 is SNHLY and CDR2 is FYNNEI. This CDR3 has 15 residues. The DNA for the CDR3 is TGTGCCAGCAGTGAGGACAGCCAACAGGCCCAGCCCCAGCATTTT. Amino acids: CASSEDSQQAQPQHF.

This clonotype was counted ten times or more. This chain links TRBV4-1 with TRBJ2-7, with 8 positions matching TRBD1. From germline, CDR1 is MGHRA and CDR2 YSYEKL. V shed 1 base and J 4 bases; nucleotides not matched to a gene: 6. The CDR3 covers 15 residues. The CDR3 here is CASSQAGGQGYEQYF. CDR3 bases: TGCGCCAGCAGCCAAGCAGGAGGACAGGGTTACGAGCAGTACTTC.